Only a few counts were recorded for the clone carrying this T cell receptor beta chain. The antigen is undetermined. The data originate from a study of early T cells in non-severe SARS-CoV-2 infection. General study results and limits: Lookups in VDJdb leaned toward anti-spike CD8 responses and missed private and CD4 specificities.

Looked up from germline, CDR1 is KGHSH and CDR2 is LQKENI. Trimming took 0 bases from V and 2 from J, leaving 14 bases between them. This CDR3 has 17 amino acids. Attachment of unique molecular identifiers was made to individual cDNA molecules. TCRdb used MiXCR to reprocess the 5' RACE reads, holding one entry per CDR3 protein. The sample has roughly 35,000 distinct CDR3 sequences, 5.8% seen once. The receptor was derived from an adult who was a healthcare worker with PCR-confirmed SARS-CoV-2 infection or an uninfected control (not recorded which). The sample consisted of whole blood. The rearrangement links TRBV18 to TRBJ2-1, with a tentative D call TRBD2 (7 bases). CDR3 in DNA: TGTGCCAGCTCACCACCGTCGAGGGGGGGCGCCTACAATGAGCAGTTCTTC. This sequence encodes CASSPPSRGGAYNEQFF.